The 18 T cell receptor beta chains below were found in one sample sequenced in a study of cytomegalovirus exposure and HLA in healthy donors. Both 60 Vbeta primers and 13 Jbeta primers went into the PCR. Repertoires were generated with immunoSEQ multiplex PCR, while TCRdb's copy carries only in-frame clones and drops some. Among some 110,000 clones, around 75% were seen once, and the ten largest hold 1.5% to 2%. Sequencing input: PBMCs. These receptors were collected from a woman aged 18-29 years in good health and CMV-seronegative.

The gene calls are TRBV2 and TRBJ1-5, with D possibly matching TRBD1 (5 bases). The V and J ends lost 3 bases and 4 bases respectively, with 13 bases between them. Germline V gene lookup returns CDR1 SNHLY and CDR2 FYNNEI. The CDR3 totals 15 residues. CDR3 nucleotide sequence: TGTGCCAGCAGTGAGTCCTTGGCAGGGAATCAGCCCCAGCATTTT. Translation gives CASSESLAGNQPQHF.

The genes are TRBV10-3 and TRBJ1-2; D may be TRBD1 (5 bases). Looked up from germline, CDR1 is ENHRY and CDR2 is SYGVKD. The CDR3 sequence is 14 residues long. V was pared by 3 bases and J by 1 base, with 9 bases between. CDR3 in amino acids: CAISEWGDNYGYTF. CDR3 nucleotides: TGTGCCATCAGTGAATGGGGGGATAACTATGGCTACACCTTC.

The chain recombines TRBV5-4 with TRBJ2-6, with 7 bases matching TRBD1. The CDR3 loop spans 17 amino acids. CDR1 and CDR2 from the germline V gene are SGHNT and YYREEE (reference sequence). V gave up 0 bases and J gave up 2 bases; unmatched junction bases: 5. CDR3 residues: CASSLGWTGTGANVLTF. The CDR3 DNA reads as TGTGCCAGCAGCTTGGGCTGGACAGGAACTGGGGCCAACGTCCTGACTTTC. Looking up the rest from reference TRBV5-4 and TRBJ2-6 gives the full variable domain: ETGVTQSPTHLIKTRGQQVTLRCSSQSGHNTVSWYQQALGQGPQFIFQYYREEENGRGNFPPRFSGLQFPNYSSELNVNALELDDSALYLCASSLGWTGTGANVLTFGAGSRLTVL.

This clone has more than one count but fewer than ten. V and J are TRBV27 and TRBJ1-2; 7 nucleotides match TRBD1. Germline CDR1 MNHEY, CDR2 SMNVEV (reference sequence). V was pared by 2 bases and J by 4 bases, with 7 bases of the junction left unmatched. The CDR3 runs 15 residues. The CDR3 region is CASSLGGRGTYGYTF. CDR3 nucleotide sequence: TGTGCCAGCAGTTTAGGAGGCAGGGGGACCTATGGCTACACCTTC.

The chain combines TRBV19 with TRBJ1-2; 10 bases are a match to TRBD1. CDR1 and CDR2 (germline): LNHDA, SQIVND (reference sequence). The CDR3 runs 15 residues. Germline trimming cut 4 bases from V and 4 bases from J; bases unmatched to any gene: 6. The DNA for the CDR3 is TGTGCCAGTAGTACCCAGACAGGGGGCATCTATGGCTACACCTTC. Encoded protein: CASSTQTGGIYGYTF.

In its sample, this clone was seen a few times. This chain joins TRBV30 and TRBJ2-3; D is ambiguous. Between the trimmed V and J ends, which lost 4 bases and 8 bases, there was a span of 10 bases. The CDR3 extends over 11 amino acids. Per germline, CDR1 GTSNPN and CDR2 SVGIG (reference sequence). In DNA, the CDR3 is TGTGCCTGGACGAACCTAGGTACGCAGTATTTT. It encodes CAWTNLGTQYF.

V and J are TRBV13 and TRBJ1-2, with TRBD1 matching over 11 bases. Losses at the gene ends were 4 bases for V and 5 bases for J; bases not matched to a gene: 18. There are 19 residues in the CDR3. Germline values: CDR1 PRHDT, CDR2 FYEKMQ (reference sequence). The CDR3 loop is CASSYRTGGRRTNSYGYTF. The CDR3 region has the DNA TGTGCCAGCAGCTACCGGACAGGGGGCCGCCGAACGAATTCTTATGGCTACACCTTC.

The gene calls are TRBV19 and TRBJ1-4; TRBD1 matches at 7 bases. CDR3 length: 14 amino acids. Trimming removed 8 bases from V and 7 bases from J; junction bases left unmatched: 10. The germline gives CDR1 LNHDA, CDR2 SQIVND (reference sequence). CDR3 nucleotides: TGTGCCAGTGGTACAGGGGTTATGGGTGAAAAACTGTTTTTT. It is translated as CASGTGVMGEKLFF.

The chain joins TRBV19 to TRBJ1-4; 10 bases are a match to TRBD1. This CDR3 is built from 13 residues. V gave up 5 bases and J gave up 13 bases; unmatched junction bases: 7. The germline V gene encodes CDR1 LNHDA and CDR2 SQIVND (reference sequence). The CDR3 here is CASSSGGQGRLFF. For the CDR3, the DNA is TGTGCCAGTAGTTCTGGGGGACAGGGGAGACTGTTTTTT.

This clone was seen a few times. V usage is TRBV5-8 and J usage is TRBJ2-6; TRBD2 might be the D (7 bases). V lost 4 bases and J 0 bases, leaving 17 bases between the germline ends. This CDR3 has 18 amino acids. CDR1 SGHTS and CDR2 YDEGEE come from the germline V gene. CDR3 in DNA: TGTGCCAGCAGCCGCCTGCGGGGGCAGCCCTCTGGGGCCAACGTCCTGACTTTC. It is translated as CASSRLRGQPSGANVLTF.

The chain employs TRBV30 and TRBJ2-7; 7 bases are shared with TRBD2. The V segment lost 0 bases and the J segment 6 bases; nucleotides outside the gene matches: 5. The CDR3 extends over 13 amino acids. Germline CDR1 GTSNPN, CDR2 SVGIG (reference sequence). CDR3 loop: CAWSVSREGEQYF. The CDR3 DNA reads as TGTGCCTGGAGTGTGAGCAGGGAGGGCGAGCAGTACTTC.

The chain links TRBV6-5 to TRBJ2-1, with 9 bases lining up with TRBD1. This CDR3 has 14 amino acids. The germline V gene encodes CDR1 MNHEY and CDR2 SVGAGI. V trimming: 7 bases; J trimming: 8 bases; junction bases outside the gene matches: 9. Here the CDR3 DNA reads TGTGCCAGCACCGAGGGACAGGGTAGGGATGAGCAGTTCTTC. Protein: CASTEGQGRDEQFF.

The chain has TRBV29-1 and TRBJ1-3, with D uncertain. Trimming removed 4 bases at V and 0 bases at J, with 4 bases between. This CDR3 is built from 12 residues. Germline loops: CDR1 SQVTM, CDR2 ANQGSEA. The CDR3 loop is CSVVSSGNTIYF. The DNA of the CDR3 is TGCAGCGTTGTTAGCTCTGGAAACACCATATATTTT.

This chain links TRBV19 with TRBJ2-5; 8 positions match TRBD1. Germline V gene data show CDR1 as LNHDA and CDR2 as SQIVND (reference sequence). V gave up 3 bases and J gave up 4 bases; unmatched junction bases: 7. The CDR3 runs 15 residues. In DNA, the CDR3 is TGTGCCAGTAGTATTGGGCAGGGGGCTGGAGAGACCCAGTACTTC. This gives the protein CASSIGQGAGETQYF. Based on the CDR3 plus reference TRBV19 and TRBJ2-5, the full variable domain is DGGITQSPKYLFRKEGQNVTLSCEQNLNHDAMYWYRQDPGQGLRLIYYSQIVNDFQKGDIAEGYSVSREKKESFPLTVTSAQKNPTAFYLCASSIGQGAGETQYFGPGTRLLVL.

In DNA form, the CDR3 reads TGTGCCAGCAGTTCTCAGGGGGCCAATCAGCCCCAGCATTTT. Translating gives CASSSQGANQPQHF. The chain combines TRBV2 with TRBJ1-5; 8 bases align to TRBD1. Germline-derived CDR1 and CDR2 are SNHLY and FYNNEI. The CDR3 contains 14 residues. Germline trimming cut 5 bases from V and 3 bases from J; bases unmatched to any gene: 3.

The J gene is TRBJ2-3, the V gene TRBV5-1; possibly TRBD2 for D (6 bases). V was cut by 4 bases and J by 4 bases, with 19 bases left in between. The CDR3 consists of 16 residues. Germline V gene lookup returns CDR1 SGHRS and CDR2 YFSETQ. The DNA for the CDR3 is TGCGCCAGCAGCAAGTTTGGACTACCCATCCCAGATACGCAGTATTTT. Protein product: CASSKFGLPIPDTQYF.

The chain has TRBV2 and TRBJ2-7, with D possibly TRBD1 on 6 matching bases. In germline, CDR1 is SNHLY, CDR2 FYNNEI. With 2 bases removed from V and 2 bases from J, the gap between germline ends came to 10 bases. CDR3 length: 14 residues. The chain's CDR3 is CASSEQGPTYEQYF. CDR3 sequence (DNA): TGTGCCAGCAGTGAACAGGGGCCAACCTACGAGCAGTACTTC.

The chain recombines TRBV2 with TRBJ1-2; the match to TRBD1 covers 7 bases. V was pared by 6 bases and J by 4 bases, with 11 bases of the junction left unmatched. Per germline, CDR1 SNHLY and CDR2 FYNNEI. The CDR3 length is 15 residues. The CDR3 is CASRTTPGTAYGYTF. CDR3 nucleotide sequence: TGTGCCAGCAGGACCACCCCCGGGACAGCCTATGGCTACACCTTC. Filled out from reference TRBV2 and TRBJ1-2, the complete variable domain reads EPEVTQTPSHQVTQMGQEVILRCVPISNHLYFYWYRQILGQKVEFLVSFYNNEISEKSEIFDDQFSVERPDGSNFTLKIRSTKLEDSAMYFCASRTTPGTAYGYTFGSGTRLTVV.